This is a list of T cell receptor beta chains from one sample in a study of identifying expanded T cells in peripheral blood. Measured with immunoSEQ multiplex PCR; TCRdb has only the in-frame clones, and not every one. The data hold tens of thousands of clones, with 85% observed a single time. Source material: blood. The receptor set was obtained from a person aged 18 to 75 in good health. CDR3s include the opening cysteine and the closing phenylalanine or tryptophan. Fields, in order: V gene, clone size, D gene, J gene, CDR3 DNA, CDR3 protein. D genes are given only for firm matches. Not all rows give a size; the values are once, few, many and, for expanded clones, a class.

V gene: TRBV11-2; clone size: -; D gene: TRBD1; J gene: TRBJ1-2; CDR3 DNA: TGTGCCAGCAGCCCATCCGGGACAGGGTACACGAAAGATGGCTACACCTTC; CDR3 protein: CASSPSGTGYTKDGYTF
V gene: TRBV10-3; clone size: -; D gene: TRBD2; J gene: TRBJ2-1; CDR3 DNA: TGTGCCATCAGAGTCGTGGCTAGCGGGGGTCCTGAGCAGTTCTTC; CDR3 protein: CAIRVVASGGPEQFF
V gene: TRBV30; clone size: -; D gene: TRBD1; J gene: TRBJ1-2; CDR3 DNA: TGTGCCTGGGGACAGGGTGATGGCTACACCTTC; CDR3 protein: CAWGQGDGYTF
V gene: TRBV7-8; clone size: once; D gene: -; J gene: TRBJ2-7; CDR3 DNA: TGTGCCAGCAGCTTACTGGGGGCGCCCCGGGAGCAGTACTTC; CDR3 protein: CASSLLGAPREQYF
V gene: TRBV9; clone size: -; D gene: -; J gene: TRBJ2-1; CDR3 DNA: TGTGCCAGCAGCCCCCTCGGGGCGACCTACAATGAGCAGTTCTTC; CDR3 protein: CASSPLGATYNEQFF
V gene: TRBV6-6; clone size: -; D gene: -; J gene: TRBJ1-1; CDR3 DNA: TGTGCCAGCAGTTACCGTCGATCGAGGGTGAACACTGAAGCTTTCTTT; CDR3 protein: CASSYRRSRVNTEAFF
V gene: TRBV19; clone size: -; D gene: TRBD2; J gene: TRBJ2-3; CDR3 DNA: TGTGCCAGTAGTCCGTCATTAGCGGGGGAACTCACAGATACGCAGTATTTT; CDR3 protein: CASSPSLAGELTDTQYF
V gene: TRBV30; clone size: -; D gene: -; J gene: TRBJ1-1; CDR3 DNA: TGTGCCTGGAATAAACAGTCGAACACTGAAGCTTTCTTT; CDR3 protein: CAWNKQSNTEAFF
V gene: TRBV18; clone size: -; D gene: -; J gene: TRBJ2-1; CDR3 DNA: TGTGCCAGCTCACCACCTTTAGCAGCCAACTCCTACAATGAGCAGTTCTTC; CDR3 protein: CASSPPLAANSYNEQFF
V gene: TRBV30; clone size: once; D gene: -; J gene: TRBJ1-1; CDR3 DNA: TGTGCCTGGAATTCGTTGGGCAGCCCCACTGAAGCTTTCTTT; CDR3 protein: CAWNSLGSPTEAFF
V gene: TRBV19; clone size: few; D gene: TRBD1; J gene: TRBJ2-7; CDR3 DNA: TGTGCCAGTAGTGAAAGACAGGGCCCCTACGAGCAGTACTTC; CDR3 protein: CASSERQGPYEQYF
V gene: TRBV13; clone size: -; D gene: -; J gene: TRBJ1-6; CDR3 DNA: TGTGCCAGCAGCTTAGGCCTTGGAAATTCACCCCTCCACTTT; CDR3 protein: CASSLGLGNSPLHF
V gene: TRBV29-1; clone size: -; D gene: TRBD1; J gene: TRBJ1-2; CDR3 DNA: TGCAGCACGCCGACAGGGCTCAACTATGGCTACACCTTC; CDR3 protein: CSTPTGLNYGYTF
V gene: TRBV19; clone size: -; D gene: -; J gene: TRBJ1-5; CDR3 DNA: TGTGCCAGTAGTATTAGGAAAGACAATCAGCCCCAGCATTTT; CDR3 protein: CASSIRKDNQPQHF